Here is one TCR beta chain with its context. The data were obtained in a study of shared clonotypes between healthy human individuals. Germline V lookup: CDR1 KGHSH, CDR2 LQKENI. Trimming left V 3 bases short and J 3 bases short, with 7 bases between. This CDR3 has 13 amino acids. Profiled with immunoSEQ multiplex PCR; TCRdb holds only in-frame clones, not every one. The repertoire holds some 2 million clones, with roughly 95% as singletons. This clonotype originated in a man aged 18 to 30 in good health. The chain links TRBV18 to TRBJ2-3; D gene uncertain. Sequenced: naive CD4+ T cells sorted from blood. Subset noted: CD45RA+ positively selected. CDR3 protein: CASSPIVTDTQYF. For the CDR3, the DNA is TGTGCCAGCTCACCGATAGTAACAGATACGCAGTATTTT.